This entry is about one T cell receptor (beta chain). Its antigen is currently not known. Base qualities are not at hand, and no much larger clone is one base apart. The sample belongs to a study of human T cells and chemical hapten exposure (dated by TCRdb to about 2021). Context from the whole study: For sensitization, 2% DPC in acetone was applied to a 2 cm by 2 cm area of upper inner arm skin. Patients additionally received weekly therapeutic DPC doses to the scalp throughout the approximately 22-week study period. Patch tests used Finn chambers with 0.01% DPC on the upper back, scored after 6 days by International Contact Dermatitis Research Group standards. Alopecia areata with under or over 50% scalp involvement, alopecia totalis and alopecia universalis were represented in the patient cohort, which was mostly female. The libraries were sequenced as a pool, and the TCR yield per sample differed mostly because of small variations in library volumes within the pool. In alopecia patients, the study followed how the peripheral blood TCR repertoire changed in vivo over primary and secondary sensitization to diphenylcyclopropenone (DPC), a hapten. Blood samples were taken from patients before sensitization (week 0) and at 2, 6 and about 24 weeks after DPC sensitization. Blood for TCR sequencing was provided by twenty-nine alopecia patients at one to four time points (pre-sensitization, 2, 6 and 24 weeks). Broader findings and caveats from the paper: After repeated subsampling, changes were observed in the strength of the expansion versus patch-test correlation and in the threshold at which the correlation became significant. The number of PT1 expanded TCRs positively correlated with patch test score, significant at thresholds 8, 16 and 32 but not 4. No change with DPC sensitization was found in the number of TCRs above 1 in 1000 frequency, and no evidence of global repertoire structure alterations was found. All patients had alopecia, a presumed autoimmune disease, so their immune response might differ from that of healthy individuals. Significantly more large CDR3 similarity clusters were formed by expanded TCRs than by pre-sensitization or healthy control sets, consistent with antigen-driven responses.

Library prep was done by RACE. TCRdb records NextSeq 500 as the sequencer. Library preparation attached unique molecular identifiers to individual cDNA molecules for quantitative, reproducible TCR counting. Each blood RNA sample was used to sequence both TCR alpha and TCR beta chains. The original pipeline was this. A median of around 100,000 TCRs per sample was observed, with a range of roughly 20,000 to 700,000. V, J and CDR3 annotation of the TCR reads was carried out using the Decombinator software suite. For PS versus PT1 abundance plots, all samples were subsampled to the same number of TCRs (28,000). TCRs were defined as expanded if absent before sensitization and observed at least eight times at the 2-week time point. TCRdb cleaned the public reads at Q25 with fastp, built clones with MiXCR and kept in-frame beta chains. Rows with one shared CDR3 protein collapse into an entry with the most common genes and DNA. None of the V and J calls come from the authors' own analysis; TCRdb made them. This sample lists 150,000 to 200,000 distinct CDR3 sequences; about a quarter were detected once. The top ten clonotypes cover about 2% of the sample.

The CDR3 has 15 amino acids, counting the end cysteine and phenylalanine. Only CDR3 DNA is held: 45 bases, read in frame from base 1. The germline V gene sets CDR1 to MNHEY and CDR2 to SVGEGT. The junction shows trimming of 8 bases on V and 4 bases on J, and the gene matches do not reach 13 bases of it. Reading the label with the study, this specimen's time point is: patch test 3, about 24 weeks after DPC sensitization. Reading the label with the study, this specimen's treatment or condition is: therapeutic diphenylcyclopropenone sensitization with weekly scalp DPC. At every patch-test visit, the blood draw took place before the patch test was put on. To be eligible, patients had to be aged 18 to 70, diagnosed with alopecia and judged suitable for DPC therapy, while pregnant patients were excluded. Total RNA was extracted from unfractionated whole blood that had been collected in Tempus Blood RNA tubes.

The sequence links TRBV6-2 or TRBV6-3 to TRBJ2-7; 8 nucleotides in the junction match TRBD1. This sample comprised whole blood, obtained in connection with sensitization to the hapten diphenylcyclopropenone (DPC). The receptor's source is a woman in her late teens or twenties with alopecia areata. Some clones in this sample may be carry-over from other donors' samples. The CDR3 here reads CASCRQGQGVYEQYF. The DNA sequence reads TGTGCCAGCTGCAGACAAGGACAGGGTGTTTACGAGCAGTACTTC.